One T cell receptor beta chain is described in this entry. Trimming removed 7 bases from V and 4 bases from J, with 14 bases in between. Germline loops: CDR1 SQVTM, CDR2 ANQGSEA. There are 13 residues in the CDR3. The data were taken from a study of blood T cells in healthy people across ages. Study-level information: Researchers report that template switching captured about one barcoded beta molecule per two T cells.

A second PCR of 7 to 11 cycles used a sample-barcoded 5' primer and a J-beta primer mix. The template-switch adaptor, which had 12 random nucleotides, put a tag on each cDNA molecule. Each CDR3 protein is one row after TCRdb ran MiXCR on the 5' RACE reads. The sample lists some 760,000 distinct CDR3 sequences; 20% to 25% were seen once. These data were also filed under a second study, of T cells of mothers and their children. Per that study: Three healthy Caucasian mothers served as donors, and their six children did as well.

Material for sequencing was blood. The chain recombines TRBV29-1 with TRBJ2-1; tentative D call: TRBD1 (6 bases). This receptor was taken from a boy between 10 and 17 years old in good health. The CDR3 spells CSGHREQYNEQFF. The DNA of the CDR3 is TGCAGCGGGCACAGGGAACAATACAATGAGCAGTTCTTC.